This TCR beta chain was documented in a study of beta chain features in type 1 diabetes. On the study more broadly: Regarding age, gender and cell yields, patients proved similar to healthy donors. Overall study findings and caveats: For cells with high TCR expression, cDNA sequencing could yield over-representation.

Every isolated RNA sample was fully reverse transcribed, so sequencing captured expressed TCRB transcripts. The data were produced by immunoSEQ multiplex PCR, yet TCRdb's version contains in-frame clones alone and is incomplete. The repertoire holds fewer than 900,000 clones, with 15% to 20% as singletons. Heparinised blood was drawn once per donor, averaging around 110 mL. The CDR3 is made up of 15 amino acids. Trimming at V came to 4 bases and at J to 3 bases, leaving 10 bases not matched to a gene. Germline V gene lookup returns CDR1 SGHDT and CDR2 YYEEEE. Concerning this clone itself: The target antigen is unknown.

Material for sequencing was naive CD4+ T cells from blood. The rearrangement links TRBV5-6 to TRBJ2-7; 7 nucleotides align to TRBD1. This receptor was identified in a woman in her late teens or twenties in good health. The CDR3 spells CASSKIQGTHYEQYF. The DNA for the CDR3 is TGTGCCAGCAGCAAAATACAGGGGACACACTACGAGCAGTACTTC.